This TCR beta chain was captured by sequencing in a study of T cell responses to AZD1222 COVID-19 vaccine. The data were produced by immunoSEQ multiplex PCR, yet TCRdb's version contains in-frame clones alone and is incomplete. Seen here are 150,000 to 200,000 clones, just over 90% observed once, and the top ten hold around 4%. A remark on this clone: No antigen is known for it.

Study-level points and caveats: Researchers report vaccine-associated CD4 TCRs spanning spike, with dominance at 160-218 and 743-854. The breadth and depth of Spike-specific TCRs increased once two AZD1222 doses had been given.

The material was peripheral blood, obtained on day 0 of AZD1222 vaccination. This clonotype originated in an adult in good health.

The CDR3 loop is CSASLLENTEAFF. The CDR3 DNA sequence: TGCAGTGCTAGTCTCCTGGAGAACACTGAAGCTTTCTTT. V usage is TRBV20-1 and J usage is TRBJ1-1; D remains ambiguous. Germline CDR1 and CDR2: DFQATT and SNEGSKA (reference sequence). The CDR3 is 13 amino acids. The germline V and J ends were trimmed by 3 bases and 1 base, with 9 bases remaining between them.